Listed here are 10 T cell receptor beta chains from one sample, sequenced in a study of shared clonotypes between healthy human individuals. Assay: immunoSEQ multiplex PCR; the TCRdb copy retains only in-frame clones and omits some. The sample has about 320,000 clones, roughly 91% seen once. The sequencing sample was made of memory CD8+ T cells sorted from blood. Subset noted: CD45RO+ cells pooled with CCR7-negative TemRA cells. All receptors come from a man aged 18-30 years in good health.

This clone was observed a handful of times. The chain joins TRBV6-8 to TRBJ1-6; maybe TRBD1 (5 bases). Trimming removed 9 bases from V and 4 bases from J, with 16 bases in between. Germline loops: CDR1 MNHGY, CDR2 SAAAGT. This CDR3 has 15 residues. As DNA, the CDR3 is TGTGCCAGAAGGGGTAGCAGGGCATATAATTCACCCCTCCACTTT. Translating gives CARRGSRAYNSPLHF.

As regards this clone: A read error likely explains this, since a far larger clone differs by one base. The chain recombines TRBV2 with TRBJ2-7; the D gene is possibly TRBD1 (5 bases). CDR1 is SNHLY, CDR2 FYNNEI, per germline. The ends were cut back, 3 bases at V and 2 bases at J, with 11 bases in the middle. This CDR3 has 14 amino acids. CDR3 nucleotides: TGTGCCAGCAGTGAGCGGACATCCACCTACGAGCAGTACTTC. Translated, it gives CASSERTSTYEQYF.

The chain combines TRBV19 with TRBJ1-2; 7 bases match TRBD1. Germline CDR1 reads LNHDA; CDR2 reads SQIVND (reference sequence). This CDR3 spans 15 amino acids. V gave up 6 bases and J gave up 1 base; unmatched junction bases: 8. CDR3 nucleotides: TGTGCCAGTAGGATCTCCAGGACAGGTAACTATGGCTACACCTTC. The encoded protein is CASRISRTGNYGYTF.

About this clone: This specimen includes other DNA sequences encoding the same CDR3. The genes are TRBV27 and TRBJ2-7; the D is unclear. CDR1 is MNHEY, CDR2 SMNVEV, per germline (reference sequence). V gave up 0 bases and J gave up 3 bases, with 6 bases separating them. The CDR3 contains 13 residues. CDR3 region: CASSLSPNYEQYF. The CDR3 DNA reads as TGTGCCAGCAGTTTATCACCAAACTACGAGCAGTACTTC.

The chain uses TRBV11-2 and TRBJ1-1, with 10 nucleotides matching TRBD1. Trimming took 7 bases from V and 6 from J; bases not matched to a gene: 11. The CDR3 covers 15 residues. Germline V gene sequence: CDR1 SGHAT, CDR2 FQNNGV. CDR3: CASTPEGQGSPEAFF. As DNA, the CDR3 is TGTGCCAGCACCCCCGAGGGACAGGGGTCCCCTGAAGCTTTCTTT.

The CDR3 sequence: CASSLSISGANVLTF. The CDR3 coding sequence is TGTGCCAGCAGTTTATCGATCTCTGGGGCCAACGTCCTGACTTTC. The rearrangement joins TRBV27 to TRBJ2-6; D ambiguous. The germline V gene encodes CDR1 MNHEY and CDR2 SMNVEV (reference sequence). The CDR3 sequence is 15 residues long. V gave up 0 bases and J gave up 0 bases, with 3 bases separating them.

This sequence joins TRBV5-6 and TRBJ1-1; 8 bases match TRBD1. Germline V lookup: CDR1 SGHDT, CDR2 YYEEEE. This CDR3 is built from 15 residues. V gave up 4 bases and J gave up 1 base; unmatched junction bases: 6. In nucleotides, the CDR3 is TGTGCCAGCAGCCTAGACAGGGGATGGAACACTGAAGCTTTCTTT. It is translated as CASSLDRGWNTEAFF.

V gene TRBV7-8 combines with J gene TRBJ1-4; the D is unclear. The CDR3 is 14 amino acids. With 1 base removed from V and 5 bases from J, the gap between germline ends came to 8 bases. Germline lookup yields CDR1 SGHVS and CDR2 FQNEAQ. CDR3 DNA sequence: TGTGCCAGCAGCTTAGTAGAAATAAATGAAAAACTGTTTTTT. Translated: CASSLVEINEKLFF.

This clone was detected ten times or more. CDR3 nucleotide sequence: TGTGCCAGCAGCTTGGAGGGGCAGGGGTTGGGCTATGGCTACACCTTC. Translation: CASSLEGQGLGYGYTF. The chain uses TRBV5-5 and TRBJ1-2; TRBD1 might be the D (6 bases). The germline gives CDR1 SGHKS, CDR2 YYEKEE (reference sequence). The CDR3 spans 16 residues. V lost 0 bases to trimming and J lost 4 bases, with 16 bases between them.

This clone was recorded once. The V call is TRBV11-1, the J call TRBJ2-5; D gene ambiguous. The CDR3 is 14 residues long. V was cut by 4 bases and J by 0 bases, with 9 bases left in between. Germline CDR1 reads SGHAT; CDR2 reads FQDESV (reference sequence). The CDR3 nucleotides are TGTGCCAGCAGCTCTTACCGGGACCAAGAGACCCAGTACTTC. This codes for CASSSYRDQETQYF. The full variable domain, its missing parts supplied by reference TRBV11-1 and TRBJ2-5, is EAEVAQSPRYKITEKSQAVAFWCDPISGHATLYWYRQILGQGPELLVQFQDESVVDDSQLPKDRFSAERLKGVDSTLKIQPAELGDSAMYLCASSSYRDQETQYFGPGTRLLVL.